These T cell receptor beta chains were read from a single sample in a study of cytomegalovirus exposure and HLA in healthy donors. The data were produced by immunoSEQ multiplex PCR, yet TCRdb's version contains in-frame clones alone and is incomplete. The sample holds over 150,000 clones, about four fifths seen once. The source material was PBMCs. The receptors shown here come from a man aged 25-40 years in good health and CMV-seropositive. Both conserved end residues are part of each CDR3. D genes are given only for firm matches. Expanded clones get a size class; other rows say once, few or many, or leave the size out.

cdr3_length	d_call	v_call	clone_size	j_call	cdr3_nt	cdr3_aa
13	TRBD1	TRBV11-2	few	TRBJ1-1	TGTGCCAGCAGCCGGACAGGGTCTCCTGAAGCTTTCTTT	CASSRTGSPEAFF
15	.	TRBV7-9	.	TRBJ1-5	TGTGCCAGCAGCGGAGGGGCGGAGAGGAATCAGCCCCAGCATTTT	CASSGGAERNQPQHF
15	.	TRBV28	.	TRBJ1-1	TGTGCCAGCACCTATTTCGGGGGGCTGAACACTGAAGCTTTCTTT	CASTYFGGLNTEAFF
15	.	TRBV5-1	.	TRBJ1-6	TGCGCCAGCAGCCCGTCCGGACTGTCGGATTCACCCCTCCACTTT	CASSPSGLSDSPLHF
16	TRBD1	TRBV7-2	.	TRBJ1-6	TGTGCCAGCAGCTTAGCGCCAGGGGGCAATAATTCACCCCTCCACTTT	CASSLAPGGNNSPLHF
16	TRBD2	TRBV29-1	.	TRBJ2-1	TGCAGCGCTACGGGACTAGCGGTCCTTACTAACAATGAGCAGTTCTTC	CSATGLAVLTNNEQFF
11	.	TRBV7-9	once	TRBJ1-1	TGTTCCAGCGAACGGGTTACTGAAGCTTTCTTT	CSSERVTEAFF
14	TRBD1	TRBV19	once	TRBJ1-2	TGTGCCAGTAGTATGGACAGGGGGACCTATGGCTACACCTTC	CASSMDRGTYGYTF
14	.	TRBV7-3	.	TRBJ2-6	TGTGCCACCGCGAGGTCCTCTGGGGCCAACGTCCTGACTTTC	CATARSSGANVLTF
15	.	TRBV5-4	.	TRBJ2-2	TGTGCCAGCAGCCCCGGGGGACTGGACACCGGGGAGCTGTTTTTT	CASSPGGLDTGELFF
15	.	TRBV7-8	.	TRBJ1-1	TGTGCCAGCAGCTTAGTTGGGGGGATGAACACTGAAGCTTTCTTT	CASSLVGGMNTEAFF
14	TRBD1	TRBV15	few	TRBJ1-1	TGTGCCACCAGCAGACGACAGGGGAGCACTGAAGCTTTCTTT	CATSRRQGSTEAFF
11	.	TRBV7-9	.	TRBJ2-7	TGTGCCAGCAGCCCCCTCCCCGAGCAGTACTTC	CASSPLPEQYF
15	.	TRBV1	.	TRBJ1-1	TGCACCAGCAGCCAACGGACAGGGGTGAACACTGAAGCTTTCTTT	CTSSQRTGVNTEAFF
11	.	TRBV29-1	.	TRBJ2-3	TGCAGCGTTGGGGGAGGAGGTACGCAGTATTTT	CSVGGGGTQYF
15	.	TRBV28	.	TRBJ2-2	TGTGCCAGCAGTAGAATCCAGTTGAACACCGGGGAGCTGTTTTTT	CASSRIQLNTGELFF
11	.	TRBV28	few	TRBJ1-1	TGTGCCAGCAGTTTTATCACTGAAGCTTTCTTT	CASSFITEAFF
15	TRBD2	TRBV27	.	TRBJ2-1	TGTGCCAGCAGTTTTACTAGCGGGATGGGCAATGAGCAGTTCTTC	CASSFTSGMGNEQFF
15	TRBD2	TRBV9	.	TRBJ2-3	TGTGCCAGCAGCTGGGGGGGAGGGCGGACAGATACGCAGTATTTT	CASSWGGGRTDTQYF
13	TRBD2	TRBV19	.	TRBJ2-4	TGTGCCAGTAGTTCTAGCGGGATAAACATTCAGTACTTC	CASSSSGINIQYF
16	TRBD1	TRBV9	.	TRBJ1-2	TGTGCCAGCAGCGTAGCCATTCACAGGGGAAACTATGGCTACACCTTC	CASSVAIHRGNYGYTF
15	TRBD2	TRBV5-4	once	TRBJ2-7	TGTGCCAGCAGCCAAGTGAGCGGGGGGTCCTACGAGCAGTACTTC	CASSQVSGGSYEQYF
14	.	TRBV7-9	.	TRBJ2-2	TGTGCCAGCAGTCCGAGGTTTGACACCGGGGAGCTGTTTTTT	CASSPRFDTGELFF
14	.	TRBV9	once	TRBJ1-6	TGTGCCAGCAGCGCAGGCTCCTATAATTCACCCCTCCACTTT	CASSAGSYNSPLHF
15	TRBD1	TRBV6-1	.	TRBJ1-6	TGTGCCAGCAGTGTGGGACAGGGGAAGAATTCACCCCTCCACTTT	CASSVGQGKNSPLHF
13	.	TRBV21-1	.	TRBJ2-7	TGTGCCAGCAGCAAAGAGGGCACAGGGGAGCAGTACTTC	CASSKEGTGEQYF
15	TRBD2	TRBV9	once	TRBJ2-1	TGTGCCAGCAGCGCTAGGACTAGCGGGAGGAATGAGCAGTTCTTC	CASSARTSGRNEQFF
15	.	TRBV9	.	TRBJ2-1	TGTGCCAGCAGCGTAGCCCTTCGCTCCTACAATGAGCAGTTCTTC	CASSVALRSYNEQFF
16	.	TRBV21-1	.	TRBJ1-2	TGTGCCAGCATTACGGGACAGGATAAATCTAACTATGGCTACACCTTC	CASITGQDKSNYGYTF
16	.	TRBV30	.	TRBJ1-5	TGTGCCTGGAGTGTACCGTATGCCAGGGTAGCTCAGCCCCAGCATTTT	CAWSVPYARVAQPQHF
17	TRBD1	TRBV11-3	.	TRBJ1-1	TGTGCCAGCAGCTCCGGAACCGGGACAGGGTCGAACACTGAAGCTTTCTTT	CASSSGTGTGSNTEAFF
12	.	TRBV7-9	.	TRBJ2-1	TGTTCCAGCAGCCGTCCGGGGAATGAGCAGTTCTTC	CSSSRPGNEQFF
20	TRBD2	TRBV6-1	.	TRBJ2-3	TGTGCCAGCAGTGGTCCGCGCTCGGTGCGGGAGGGCCGAGACACAGATACGCAGTATTTT	CASSGPRSVREGRDTDTQYF
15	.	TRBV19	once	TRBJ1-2	TGTGCCACCGCAGGACAGAGTCAGGGCAGATATGGCTACACCTTC	CATAGQSQGRYGYTF
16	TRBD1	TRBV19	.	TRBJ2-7	TGTGCCAGTAGTAAAACCGGGGACAGGGGGCCGCGGGAGCAGTACTTC	CASSKTGDRGPREQYF
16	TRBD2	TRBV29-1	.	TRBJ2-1	TGCAGCGTCAAACTAGCGGGGCTGAGCTCCTACAATGAGCAGTTCTTC	CSVKLAGLSSYNEQFF
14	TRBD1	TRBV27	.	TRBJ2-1	TGTGCCAGCAGTTCTGGGACAGGACCCAATGAGCAGTTCTTC	CASSSGTGPNEQFF
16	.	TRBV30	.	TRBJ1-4	TGTGCCTGGAGCGACTTCCCCAGGTCCGAGGGTGAAAAACTGTTTTTT	CAWSDFPRSEGEKLFF
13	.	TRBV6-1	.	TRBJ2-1	TGTGCCAGCAGTGATAGGGAGACCAATGAGCAGTTCTTC	CASSDRETNEQFF
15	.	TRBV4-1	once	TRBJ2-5	TGCGCCAGCAGCCAAGTCACAGGGTCCAAAGAGACCCAGTACTTC	CASSQVTGSKETQYF
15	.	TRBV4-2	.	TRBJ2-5	TGTGCCAGCAGCCAAGACATACTAACCCAAGAGACCCAGTACTTC	CASSQDILTQETQYF
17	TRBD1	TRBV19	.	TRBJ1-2	TGTGCCAGTAGTATAAGGACAGGTTTCCTACCTAACTATGGCTACACCTTC	CASSIRTGFLPNYGYTF
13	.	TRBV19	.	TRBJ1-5	TGTGCCAGTACAACGGTTGGCAATCAGCCCCAGCATTTT	CASTTVGNQPQHF
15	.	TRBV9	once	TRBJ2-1	TGTGCCAGCAGCGTATCACAGAGCTCCTACAATGAGCAGTTCTTC	CASSVSQSSYNEQFF
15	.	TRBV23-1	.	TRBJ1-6	TGCGCCAGCAGCTACTCACAGGGTGCCAATTCACCCCTCCACTTT	CASSYSQGANSPLHF
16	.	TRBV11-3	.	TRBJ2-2	TGTGCCAGCAGCTTAGACCCCGGGACAAACACCGGGGAGCTGTTTTTT	CASSLDPGTNTGELFF
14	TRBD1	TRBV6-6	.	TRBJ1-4	TGTGCCAGCAGTTCGGGACAGGGGAATGAAAAACTGTTTTTT	CASSSGQGNEKLFF
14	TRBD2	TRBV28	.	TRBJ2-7	TGTGCCAGCAGTTCAAGCGGGAGTTCGGTCGAGCAGTACTTC	CASSSSGSSVEQYF
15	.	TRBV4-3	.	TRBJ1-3	TGCGCCAGCAGCCAAGACCCAGGGTCGGGAAACACCATATATTTT	CASSQDPGSGNTIYF
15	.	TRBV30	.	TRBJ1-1	TGTGCCTGGAGTTCCGCGGGGGGCGCGCGGACTGAAGCTTTCTTT	CAWSSAGGARTEAFF